This T cell receptor beta chain appears in the sequencing data of a study of T-cell reconstitution after alpha-beta-depleted transplantation in children. During its preparation, the TCRbeta library received unique molecular identifiers. MiXCR was run by TCRdb on the PCR reads, yielding one entry per CDR3 protein. The sample holds about 120,000 distinct CDR3 sequences, roughly 23% seen once. Here the sequenced sample was PBMCs, mostly from graft donor cells, taken 180 days after TCRalphabeta/CD19-depleted stem cell transplant. The sequence came from a male patient between 2 and 10 years old who had a stem cell transplant for chronic granulomatous disease, so the T cells may come from the graft donor.

The CDR3 nucleotides read TGTGCCAGCAGATCAGGGAATGAGCAGTTCTTC. This encodes CASRSGNEQFF. The chain combines TRBV7-8 with TRBJ2-1; a possible D gene is TRBD1 (5 bases). The CDR3 has 11 residues. V was cut by 6 bases and J by 7 bases, with 7 bases left in between. The germline CDR1 and CDR2 sequences are SGHVS and FQNEAQ.